This TCR beta chain was documented in a study of cytomegalovirus exposure and HLA in healthy donors. Use of 60 Vbeta and 13 Jbeta primers characterized the PCR. Sequencing was performed with immunoSEQ multiplex PCR; in TCRdb, only in-frame clones are kept and a portion is missing. The repertoire holds some 200,000 clones, around 85% seen once, with less than 7% in the top ten. The germline CDR1 and CDR2 sequences are MNHEY and SMNVEV (reference sequence). The CDR3 extends over 17 amino acids. V dropped 5 bases and J dropped 0; count of bases not matched to a gene: 10. Material: PBMCs. The chain uses TRBV27 and TRBJ2-5, with 9 bases lining up with TRBD1. This receptor was identified in a man aged 40-50 years in good health and CMV-seropositive. The chain's CDR3 is CASSRTGEGGYQETQYF. The CDR3 coding sequence is TGTGCCAGCAGTCGGACAGGGGAAGGGGGGTACCAAGAGACCCAGTACTTC.